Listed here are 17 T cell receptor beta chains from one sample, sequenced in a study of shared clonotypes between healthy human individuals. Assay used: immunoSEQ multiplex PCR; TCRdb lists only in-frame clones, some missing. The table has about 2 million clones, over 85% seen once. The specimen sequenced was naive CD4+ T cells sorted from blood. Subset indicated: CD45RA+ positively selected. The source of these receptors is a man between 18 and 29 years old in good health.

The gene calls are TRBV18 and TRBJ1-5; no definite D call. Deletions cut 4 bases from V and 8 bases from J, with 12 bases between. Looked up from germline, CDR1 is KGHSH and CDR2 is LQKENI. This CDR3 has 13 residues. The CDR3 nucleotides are TGTGCCAGCTCACAATCTCGTACCAAGCCCCAGCATTTT. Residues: CASSQSRTKPQHF.

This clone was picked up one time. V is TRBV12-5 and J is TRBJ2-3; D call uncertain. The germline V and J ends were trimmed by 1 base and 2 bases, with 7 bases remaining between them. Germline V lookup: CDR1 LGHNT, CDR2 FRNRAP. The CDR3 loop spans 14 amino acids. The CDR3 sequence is CASGLDFLTDTQYF. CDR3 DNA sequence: TGTGCTAGTGGTTTGGACTTCCTCACAGATACGCAGTATTTT. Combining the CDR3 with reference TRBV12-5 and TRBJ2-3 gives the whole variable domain DARVTQTPRHKVTEMGQEVTMRCQPILGHNTVFWYRQTMMQGLELLAYFRNRAPLDDSGMPKDRFSAEMPDATLATLKIQPSEPRDSAVYFCASGLDFLTDTQYFGPGTRLTVL.

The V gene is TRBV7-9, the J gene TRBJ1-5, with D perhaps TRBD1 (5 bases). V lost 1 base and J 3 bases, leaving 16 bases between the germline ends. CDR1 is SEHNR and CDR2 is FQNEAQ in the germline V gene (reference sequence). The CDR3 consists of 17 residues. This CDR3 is CASSLGQSLEDNQPQHF. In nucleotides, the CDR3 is TGTGCCAGCAGCTTAGGACAGTCTCTAGAGGACAATCAGCCCCAGCATTTT.

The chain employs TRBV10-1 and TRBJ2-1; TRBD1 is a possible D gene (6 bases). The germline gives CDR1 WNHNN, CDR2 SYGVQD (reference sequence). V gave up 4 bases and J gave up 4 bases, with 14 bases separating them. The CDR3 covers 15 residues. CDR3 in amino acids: CASSGGRTEYNEQFF. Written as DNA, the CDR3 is TGCGCCAGCAGTGGGGGGCGAACCGAATACAATGAGCAGTTCTTC.

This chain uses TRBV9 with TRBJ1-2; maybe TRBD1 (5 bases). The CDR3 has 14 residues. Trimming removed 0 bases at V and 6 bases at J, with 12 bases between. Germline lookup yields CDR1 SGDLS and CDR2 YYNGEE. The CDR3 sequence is CASSVVGPGHGYTF. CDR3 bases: TGTGCCAGCAGCGTAGTTGGTCCAGGGCATGGCTACACCTTC.

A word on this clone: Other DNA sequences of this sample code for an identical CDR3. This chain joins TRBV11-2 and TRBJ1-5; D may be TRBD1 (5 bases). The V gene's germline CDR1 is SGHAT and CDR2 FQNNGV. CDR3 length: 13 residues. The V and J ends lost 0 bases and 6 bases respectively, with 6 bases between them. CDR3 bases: TGTGCCAGCAGCTTAGAGGGGGGTCAGCCCCAGCATTTT. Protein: CASSLEGGQPQHF.

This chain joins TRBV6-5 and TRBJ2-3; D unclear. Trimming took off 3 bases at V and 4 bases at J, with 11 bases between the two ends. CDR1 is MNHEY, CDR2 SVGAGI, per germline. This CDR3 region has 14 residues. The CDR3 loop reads CASSYDRLADTQYF. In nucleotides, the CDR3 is TGTGCCAGCAGTTATGATAGATTGGCAGATACGCAGTATTTT.

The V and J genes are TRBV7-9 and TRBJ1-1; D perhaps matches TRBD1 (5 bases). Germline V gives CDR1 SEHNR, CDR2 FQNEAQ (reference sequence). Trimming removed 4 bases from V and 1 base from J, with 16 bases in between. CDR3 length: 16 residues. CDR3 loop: CASSSVTRTGNTEAFF. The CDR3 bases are TGTGCCAGCAGCTCGGTGACCCGTACAGGGAACACTGAAGCTTTCTTT.

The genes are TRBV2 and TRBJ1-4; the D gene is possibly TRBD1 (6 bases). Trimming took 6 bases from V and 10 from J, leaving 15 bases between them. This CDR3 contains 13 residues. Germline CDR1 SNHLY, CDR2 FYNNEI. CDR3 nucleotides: TGTGCCAGCAGGGATGGGACATTGGGAAAACTGTTTTTT. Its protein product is CASRDGTLGKLFF.

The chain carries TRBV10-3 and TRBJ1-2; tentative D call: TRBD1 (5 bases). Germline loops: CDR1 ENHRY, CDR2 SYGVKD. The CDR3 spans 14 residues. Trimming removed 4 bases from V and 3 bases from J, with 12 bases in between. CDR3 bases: TGTGCCATCAGTGGGGCAGGGACTTACTATGGCTACACCTTC. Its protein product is CAISGAGTYYGYTF.

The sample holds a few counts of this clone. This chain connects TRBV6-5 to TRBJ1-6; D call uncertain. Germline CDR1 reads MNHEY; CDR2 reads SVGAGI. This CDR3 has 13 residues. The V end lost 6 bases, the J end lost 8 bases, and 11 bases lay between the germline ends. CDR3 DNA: TGTGCCAGCAGACCTCAGACGGATTCACCCCTCCACTTT. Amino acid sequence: CASRPQTDSPLHF.

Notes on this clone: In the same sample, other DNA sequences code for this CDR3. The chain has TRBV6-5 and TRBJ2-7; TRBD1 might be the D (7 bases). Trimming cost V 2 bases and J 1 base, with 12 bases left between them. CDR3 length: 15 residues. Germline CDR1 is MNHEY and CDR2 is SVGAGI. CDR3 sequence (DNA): TGTGCCAGCAGTTACGGGCAGGGGGGATCCTACGAGCAGTACTTC. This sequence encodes CASSYGQGGSYEQYF.

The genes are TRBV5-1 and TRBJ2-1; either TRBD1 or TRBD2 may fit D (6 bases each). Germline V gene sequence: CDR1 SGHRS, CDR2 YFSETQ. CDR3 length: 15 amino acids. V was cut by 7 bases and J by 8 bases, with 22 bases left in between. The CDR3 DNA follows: TGCGCCAGCCATCAAGGGGGGACCGGACCCGATGAGCAGTTCTTC. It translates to CASHQGGTGPDEQFF. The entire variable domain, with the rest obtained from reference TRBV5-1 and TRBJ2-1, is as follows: KAGVTQTPRYLIKTRGQQVTLSCSPISGHRSVSWYQQTPGQGLQFLFEYFSETQRNKGNFPGRFSGRQFSNSRSEMNVSTLELGDSALYLCASHQGGTGPDEQFFGPGTRLTVL.

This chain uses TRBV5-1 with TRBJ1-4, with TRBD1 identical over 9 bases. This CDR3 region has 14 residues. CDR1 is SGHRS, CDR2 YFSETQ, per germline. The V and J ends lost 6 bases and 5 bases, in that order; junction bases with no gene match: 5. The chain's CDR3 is CASTRDRANEKLFF. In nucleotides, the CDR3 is TGCGCCAGCACCCGGGACAGGGCGAATGAAAAACTGTTTTTT.

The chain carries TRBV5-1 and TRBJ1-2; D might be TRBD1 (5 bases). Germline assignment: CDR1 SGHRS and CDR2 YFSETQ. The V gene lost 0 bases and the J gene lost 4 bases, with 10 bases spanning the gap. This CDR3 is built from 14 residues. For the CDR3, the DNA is TGCGCCAGCAGCTTGGAGGGGAAAACCTATGGCTACACCTTC. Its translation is CASSLEGKTYGYTF.

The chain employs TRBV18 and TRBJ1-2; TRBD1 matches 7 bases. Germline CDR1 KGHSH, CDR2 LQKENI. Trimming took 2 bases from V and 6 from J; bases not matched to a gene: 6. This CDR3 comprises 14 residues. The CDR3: CASSPTGARHGYTF. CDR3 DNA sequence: TGTGCCAGCTCACCAACAGGGGCGAGGCATGGCTACACCTTC. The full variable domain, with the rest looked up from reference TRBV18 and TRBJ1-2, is NAGVMQNPRHLVRRRGQEARLRCSPMKGHSHVYWYRQLPEEGLKFMVYLQKENIIDESGMPKERFSAEFPKEGPSILRIQQVVRGDSAAYFCASSPTGARHGYTFGSGTRLTVV.

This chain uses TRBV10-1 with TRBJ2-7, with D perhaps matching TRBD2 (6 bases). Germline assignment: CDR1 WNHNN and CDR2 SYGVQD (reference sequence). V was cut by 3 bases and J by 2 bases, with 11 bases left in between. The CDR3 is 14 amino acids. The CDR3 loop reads CASSDGGGPYEQYF. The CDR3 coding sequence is TGCGCCAGCAGTGACGGGGGTGGACCCTACGAGCAGTACTTC.